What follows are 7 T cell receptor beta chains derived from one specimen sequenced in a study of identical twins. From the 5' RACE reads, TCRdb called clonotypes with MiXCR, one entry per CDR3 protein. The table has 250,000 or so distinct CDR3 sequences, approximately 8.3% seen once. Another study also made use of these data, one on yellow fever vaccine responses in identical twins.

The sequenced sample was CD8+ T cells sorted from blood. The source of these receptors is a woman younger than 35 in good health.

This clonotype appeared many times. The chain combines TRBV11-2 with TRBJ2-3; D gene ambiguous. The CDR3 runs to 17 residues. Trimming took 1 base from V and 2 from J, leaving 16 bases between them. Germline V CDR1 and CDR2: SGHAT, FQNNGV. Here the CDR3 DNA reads TGTGCCAGCAGCTTAGTAGGCACCTCGAGCCACACAGATACGCAGTATTTT. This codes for CASSLVGTSSHTDTQYF.

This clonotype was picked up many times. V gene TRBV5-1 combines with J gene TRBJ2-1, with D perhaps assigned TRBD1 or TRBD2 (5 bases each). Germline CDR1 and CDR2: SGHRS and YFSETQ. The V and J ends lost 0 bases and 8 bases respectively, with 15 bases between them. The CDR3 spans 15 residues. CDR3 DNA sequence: TGCGCCAGCAGCTTGGCCGTTTCTCTGGGGGATGAGCAGTTCTTC. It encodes CASSLAVSLGDEQFF.

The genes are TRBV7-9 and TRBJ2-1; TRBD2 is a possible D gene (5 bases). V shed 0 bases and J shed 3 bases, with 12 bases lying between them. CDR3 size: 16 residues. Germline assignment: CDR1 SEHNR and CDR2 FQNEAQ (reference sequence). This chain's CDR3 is CASSLAPADRYNEQFF. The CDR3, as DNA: TGTGCCAGCAGCTTAGCCCCAGCGGATCGCTACAATGAGCAGTTCTTC.

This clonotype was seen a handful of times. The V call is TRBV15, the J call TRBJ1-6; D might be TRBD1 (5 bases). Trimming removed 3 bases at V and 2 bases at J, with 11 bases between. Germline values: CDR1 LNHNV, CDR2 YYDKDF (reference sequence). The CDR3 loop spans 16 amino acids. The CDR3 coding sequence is TGTGCCACCAGCAGTACCAGGGCAACCTATAATTCACCCCTCCACTTT. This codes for CATSSTRATYNSPLHF.

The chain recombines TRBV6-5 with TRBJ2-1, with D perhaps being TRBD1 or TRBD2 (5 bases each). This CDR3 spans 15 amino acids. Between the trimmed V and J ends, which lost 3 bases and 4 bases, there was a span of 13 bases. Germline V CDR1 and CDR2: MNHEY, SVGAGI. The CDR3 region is CASSYRLAGYNEQFF. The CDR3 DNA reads TGTGCCAGCAGTTATCGGCTAGCAGGGTACAATGAGCAGTTCTTC.

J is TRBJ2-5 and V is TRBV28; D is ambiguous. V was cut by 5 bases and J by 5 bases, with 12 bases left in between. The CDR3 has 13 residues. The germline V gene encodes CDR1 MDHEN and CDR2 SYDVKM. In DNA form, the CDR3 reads TGTGCCAGCAGTCTCGCCGTGAGGGAGACCCAGTACTTC. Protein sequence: CASSLAVRETQYF.

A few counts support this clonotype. CDR3 nucleotides: TGTGCCAGCGGGGTAGCGGGCCCGACCTACGAGCAGTACTTC. This translates into CASGVAGPTYEQYF. The rearrangement uses TRBV27 and TRBJ2-7; TRBD2 aligns across 7 bases. This CDR3 comprises 14 residues. J lost 2 bases, V lost 8 bases, and 9 bases had no gene match. Germline V gives CDR1 MNHEY, CDR2 SMNVEV (reference sequence).